This TCR beta chain stems from a study of identical twins. This clonotype was counted between two and nine times. Its cognate antigen is unknown. Carrying unique molecular identifiers, the cDNA also gained a universal primer site through template switching. MiXCR was run by TCRdb on the 5' RACE reads, yielding one entry per CDR3 protein. Seen here are fewer than 500,000 distinct CDR3 sequences, approximately 24% observed once, and the top ten hold around 3%. The CDR3 sequence is 11 residues long. The V and J ends lost 2 bases and 5 bases respectively, with 3 bases between them. CDR1 SNHLY and CDR2 FYNNEI come from the germline V gene. Study-wide results and caveats: A partial confounding effect on zero-insertion analyses could come from invariant MAIT and iNKT cells.

This sample was also put to use in a study of T cells expressing NK-cell markers.

This sequence joins TRBV2 and TRBJ2-5; no firm D call. The TCR comes from a woman under 30 in good health. Material for sequencing was CD4+ T cells sorted from blood. CDR3 sequence: CASSEWETQYF. CDR3 bases: TGTGCCAGCAGTGAATGGGAGACCCAGTACTTC.